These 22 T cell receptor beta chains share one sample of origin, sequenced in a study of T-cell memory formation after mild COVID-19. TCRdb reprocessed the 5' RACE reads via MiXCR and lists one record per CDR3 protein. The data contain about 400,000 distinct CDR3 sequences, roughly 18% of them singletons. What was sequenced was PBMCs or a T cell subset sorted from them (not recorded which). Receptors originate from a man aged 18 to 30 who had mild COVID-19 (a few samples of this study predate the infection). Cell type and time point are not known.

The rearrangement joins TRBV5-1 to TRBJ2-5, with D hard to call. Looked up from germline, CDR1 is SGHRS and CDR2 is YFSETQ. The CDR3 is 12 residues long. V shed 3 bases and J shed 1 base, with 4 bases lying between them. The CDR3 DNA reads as TGCGCCAGCAGCTCCCCCCAAGAGACCCAGTACTTC. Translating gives CASSSPQETQYF. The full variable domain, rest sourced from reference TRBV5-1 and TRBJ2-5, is KAGVTQTPRYLIKTRGQQVTLSCSPISGHRSVSWYQQTPGQGLQFLFEYFSETQRNKGNFPGRFSGRQFSNSRSEMNVSTLELGDSALYLCASSSPQETQYFGPGTRLLVL.

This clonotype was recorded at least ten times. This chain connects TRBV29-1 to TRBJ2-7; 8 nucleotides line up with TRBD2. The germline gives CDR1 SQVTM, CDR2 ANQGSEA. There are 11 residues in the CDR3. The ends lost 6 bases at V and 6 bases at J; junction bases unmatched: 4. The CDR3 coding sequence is TGCAGCGTCCAGCGGGGGAGCGAGCAGTACTTC. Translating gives CSVQRGSEQYF.

The CDR3 reads CSAADPSETQYF. CDR3 DNA sequence: TGCAGTGCTGCGGACCCCTCAGAGACCCAGTACTTC. The rearrangement joins TRBV20-1 to TRBJ2-5; D gene uncertain. The CDR3 has 12 amino acids. Germline V gene lookup returns CDR1 DFQATT and CDR2 SNEGSKA (reference sequence). V was clipped by 5 bases and J by 4 bases, with 11 bases between them.

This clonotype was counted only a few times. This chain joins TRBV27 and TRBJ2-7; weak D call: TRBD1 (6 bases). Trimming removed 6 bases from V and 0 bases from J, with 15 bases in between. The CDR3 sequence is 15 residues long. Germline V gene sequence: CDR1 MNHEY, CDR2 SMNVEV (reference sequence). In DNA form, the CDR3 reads TGTGCCAGCAGCCAACTCGGGACACACTCCTACGAGCAGTACGTC. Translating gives CASSQLGTHSYEQYV.

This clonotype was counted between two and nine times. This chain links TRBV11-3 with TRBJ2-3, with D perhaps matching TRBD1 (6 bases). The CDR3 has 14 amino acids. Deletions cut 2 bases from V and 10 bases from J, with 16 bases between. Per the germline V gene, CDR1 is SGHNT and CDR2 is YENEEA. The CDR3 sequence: CASSLRGTGHPQYF. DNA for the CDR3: TGTGCCAGCAGCTTAAGGGGCACAGGGCATCCGCAGTATTTT. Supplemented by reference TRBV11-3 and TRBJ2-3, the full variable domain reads EAGVVQSPRYKIIEKKQPVAFWCNPISGHNTLYWYLQNLGQGPELLIRYENEEAVDDSQLPKDRFSAERLKGVDSTLKIQPAELGDSAVYLCASSLRGTGHPQYFGPGTRLTVL.

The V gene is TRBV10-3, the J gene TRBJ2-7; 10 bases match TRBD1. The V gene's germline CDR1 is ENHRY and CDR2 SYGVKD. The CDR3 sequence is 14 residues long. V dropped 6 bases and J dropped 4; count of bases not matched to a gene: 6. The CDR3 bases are TGTGCCATCAGCCCGGGACAGGGGCCGTACGAGCAGTACGTC. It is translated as CAISPGQGPYEQYV.

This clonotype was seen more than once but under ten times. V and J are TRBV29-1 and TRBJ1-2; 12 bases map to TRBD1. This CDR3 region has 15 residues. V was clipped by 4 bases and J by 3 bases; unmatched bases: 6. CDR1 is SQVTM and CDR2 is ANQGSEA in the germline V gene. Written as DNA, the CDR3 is TGCAGCGTTGTCCTCGGGGACAGGGGGCACTATGGCTACACCTTC. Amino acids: CSVVLGDRGHYGYTF. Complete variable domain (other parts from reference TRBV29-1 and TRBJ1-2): SAVISQKPSRDICQRGTSLTIQCQVDSQVTMMFWYRQQPGQSLTLIATANQGSEATYESGFVIDKFPISRPNLTFSTLTVSNMSPEDSSIYLCSVVLGDRGHYGYTFGSGTRLTVV.

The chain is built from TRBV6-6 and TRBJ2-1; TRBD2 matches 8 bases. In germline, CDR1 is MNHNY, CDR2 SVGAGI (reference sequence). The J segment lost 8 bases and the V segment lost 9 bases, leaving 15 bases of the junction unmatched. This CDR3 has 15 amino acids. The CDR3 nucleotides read TGTGCCAGTAGAATATCCGGGACTAGATTAGATGAGCAGTTCTTC. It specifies CASRISGTRLDEQFF.

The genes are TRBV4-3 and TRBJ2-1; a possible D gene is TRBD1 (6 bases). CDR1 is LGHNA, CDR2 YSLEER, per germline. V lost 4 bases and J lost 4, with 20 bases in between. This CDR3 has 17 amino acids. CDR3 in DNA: TGCGCCAGCAGCCCCCAGGGGTCGGGACATAAATACAATGAGCAGTTCTTC. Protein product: CASSPQGSGHKYNEQFF.

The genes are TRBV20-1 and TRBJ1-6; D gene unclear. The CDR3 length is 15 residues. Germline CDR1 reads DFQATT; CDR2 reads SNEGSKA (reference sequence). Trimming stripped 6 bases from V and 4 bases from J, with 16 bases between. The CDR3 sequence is CSARRSSGYNSPLHF. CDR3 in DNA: TGCAGTGCGCGACGGTCGTCGGGTTATAATTCACCCCTCCACTTT.

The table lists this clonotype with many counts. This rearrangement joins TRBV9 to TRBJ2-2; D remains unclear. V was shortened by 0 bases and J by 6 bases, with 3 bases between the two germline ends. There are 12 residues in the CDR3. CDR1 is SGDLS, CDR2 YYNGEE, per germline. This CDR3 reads CASSVVSGELFF. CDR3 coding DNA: TGTGCCAGCAGCGTAGTTTCCGGGGAGCTGTTTTTT.

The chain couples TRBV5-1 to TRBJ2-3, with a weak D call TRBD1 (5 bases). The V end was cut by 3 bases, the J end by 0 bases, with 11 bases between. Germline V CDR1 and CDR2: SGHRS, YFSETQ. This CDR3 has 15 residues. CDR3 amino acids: CASSSGHHSTDTQYF. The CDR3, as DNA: TGCGCCAGCAGCTCCGGACACCATAGCACAGATACGCAGTATTTT.

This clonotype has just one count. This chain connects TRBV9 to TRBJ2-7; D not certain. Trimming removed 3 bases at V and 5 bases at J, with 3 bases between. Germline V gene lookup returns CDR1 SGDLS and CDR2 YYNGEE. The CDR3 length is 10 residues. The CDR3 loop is CASSGNEQYV. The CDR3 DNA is TGTGCCAGCAGCGGAAACGAGCAGTACGTC.

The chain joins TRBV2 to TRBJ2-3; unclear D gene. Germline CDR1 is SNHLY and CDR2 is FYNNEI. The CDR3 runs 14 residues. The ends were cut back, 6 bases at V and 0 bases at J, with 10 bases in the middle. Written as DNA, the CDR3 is TGTGCCAGCAGCAGAGAAACTAGCACAGATACGCAGTATTTT. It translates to CASSRETSTDTQYF.

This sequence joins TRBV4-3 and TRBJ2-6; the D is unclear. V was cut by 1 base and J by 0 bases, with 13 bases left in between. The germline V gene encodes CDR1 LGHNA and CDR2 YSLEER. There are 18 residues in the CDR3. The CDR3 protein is CASSQVLGGDSGANVLTF. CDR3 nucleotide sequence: TGCGCCAGCAGCCAAGTTCTCGGTGGAGACTCTGGGGCCAACGTCCTGACTTTC.

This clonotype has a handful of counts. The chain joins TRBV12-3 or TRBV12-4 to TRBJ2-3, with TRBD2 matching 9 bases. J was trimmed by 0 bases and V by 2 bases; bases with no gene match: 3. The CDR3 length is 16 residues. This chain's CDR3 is CASSLSSGASTDTQYF. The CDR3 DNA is TGTGCCAGCAGTTTATCTAGCGGGGCTAGCACAGATACGCAGTATTTT.

In DNA form, the CDR3 reads TGTGCTAGTGGTTCTCCGGGACAGGGGGACACCGGGGAGCTGTTTTTT. Its protein product is CASGSPGQGDTGELFF. The genes are TRBV12-5 and TRBJ2-2; 11 bases map to TRBD1. Trimming cost V 4 bases and J 3 bases; bases outside gene matches: 4. Germline V lookup: CDR1 LGHNT, CDR2 FRNRAP. The CDR3 extends over 16 amino acids. The full variable domain, in which reference TRBV12-5 and TRBJ2-2 provide the parts outside the CDR3, is DARVTQTPRHKVTEMGQEVTMRCQPILGHNTVFWYRQTMMQGLELLAYFRNRAPLDDSGMPKDRFSAEMPDATLATLKIQPSEPRDSAVYFCASGSPGQGDTGELFFGEGSRLTVL.

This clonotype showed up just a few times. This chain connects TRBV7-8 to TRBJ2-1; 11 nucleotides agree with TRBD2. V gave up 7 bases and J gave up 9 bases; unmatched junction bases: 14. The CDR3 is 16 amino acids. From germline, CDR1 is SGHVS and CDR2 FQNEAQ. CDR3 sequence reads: CASTQAGSGGGREQFF. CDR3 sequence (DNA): TGTGCCAGCACCCAAGCGGGTAGCGGGGGGGGCCGTGAGCAGTTCTTC.

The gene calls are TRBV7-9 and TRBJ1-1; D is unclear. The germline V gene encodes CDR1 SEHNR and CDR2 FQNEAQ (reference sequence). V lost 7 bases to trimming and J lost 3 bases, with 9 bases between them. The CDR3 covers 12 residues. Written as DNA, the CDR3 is TGTGCCAGCACCAAACAAGACACTGAAGCTTTCTTT. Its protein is CASTKQDTEAFF.

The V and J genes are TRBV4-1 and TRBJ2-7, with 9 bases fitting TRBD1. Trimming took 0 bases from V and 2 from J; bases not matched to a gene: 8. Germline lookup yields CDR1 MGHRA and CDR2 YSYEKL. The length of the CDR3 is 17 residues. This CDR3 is CASSQDQLDRGTYEQYF. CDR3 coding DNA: TGCGCCAGCAGCCAAGATCAGTTGGACAGGGGCACCTACGAGCAGTACTTC.

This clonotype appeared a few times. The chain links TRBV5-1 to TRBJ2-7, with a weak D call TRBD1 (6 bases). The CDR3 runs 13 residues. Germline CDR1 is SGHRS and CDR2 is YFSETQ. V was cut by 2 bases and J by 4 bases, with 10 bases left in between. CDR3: CASSLQTGYEQYF. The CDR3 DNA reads TGCGCCAGCAGCTTACAAACAGGGTACGAGCAGTACTTC.

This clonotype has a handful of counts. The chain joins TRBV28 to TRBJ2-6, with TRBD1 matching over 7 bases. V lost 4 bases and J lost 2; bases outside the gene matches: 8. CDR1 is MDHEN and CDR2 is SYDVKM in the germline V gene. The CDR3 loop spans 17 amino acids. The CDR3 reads CASSYRDRPPGANVLTF. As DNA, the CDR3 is TGTGCCAGCAGTTACCGGGACAGACCTCCTGGGGCCAACGTCCTGACTTTC.